The 27 T cell receptor beta chains listed next were all sequenced from one sample in a study of T-cell reconstitution after alpha-beta-depleted transplantation in children. The authors prepared the TCRbeta library with unique molecular identifiers. TCRdb reprocessed the PCR reads via MiXCR and lists one record per CDR3 protein. The repertoire has approximately 120,000 distinct CDR3 sequences, 8% to 10% of them found once; the top ten carry 24%. The sample in question was PBMCs, mostly from graft donor cells, obtained 180 days after TCRalphabeta/CD19-depleted stem cell transplant. The origin of the receptors is a girl less than two years old who had a stem cell transplant for combined immunodeficiency, so the T cells may come from the graft donor.

The rearrangement joins TRBV29-1 to TRBJ2-3; tentatively, D is TRBD1 or TRBD2 (5 bases each). The V end lost 4 bases, the J end lost 6 bases, and 17 bases lay between the germline ends. Per germline, CDR1 SQVTM and CDR2 ANQGSEA. The CDR3 is 14 amino acids. The CDR3 nucleotides read TGCAGCGTTGGAAATGGGGGTTTAGGCGATACGCAGTATTTT. Translating it yields CSVGNGGLGDTQYF.

About this clonotype itself: This may come from a read error, since a much larger clone is one base off. The J gene is TRBJ2-7, the V gene TRBV4-2; D is possibly TRBD1 or TRBD2 (6 bases each). The CDR3 loop spans 15 amino acids. Germline V lookup: CDR1 LGHNA, CDR2 YNFKEQ. The CDR3 region has the DNA TGTGCCAGCAGCCGGGAAGGGGGGAGCTCCTCCGAGCAGTACTTC. It translates to CASSREGGSSSEQYF.

The CDR3, as DNA: TGTGCCAGCAGCTACCGGGACTTCTCCTACGAGCAGTACTTC. Protein: CASSYRDFSYEQYF. The chain links TRBV7-2 to TRBJ2-7, with a possible D match to TRBD2 (6 bases). The CDR3 sequence is 14 residues long. CDR1 and CDR2 (germline): SGHTA, FQGNSA. Trimming took off 4 bases at V and 0 bases at J, with 10 bases between the two ends.

The chain joins TRBV20-1 to TRBJ2-4; tentative D call: TRBD2 (6 bases). Germline CDR1 reads DFQATT; CDR2 reads SNEGSKA (reference sequence). V was pared by 0 bases and J by 3 bases, with 12 bases between. The CDR3 is 15 residues long. This chain's CDR3 is CSARDLGRDKNIQYF. For the CDR3, the DNA is TGCAGTGCTAGAGACCTGGGGCGGGACAAAAACATTCAGTACTTC.

In its sample, this clonotype was seen a few times. V gene TRBV29-1 combines with J gene TRBJ2-7; 7 nucleotides match TRBD1. There are 14 residues in the CDR3. The ends lost 2 bases at V and 2 bases at J; junction bases unmatched: 6. Germline CDR1 and CDR2: SQVTM and ANQGSEA. CDR3: CSVELGQKTYEQYF. In nucleotides, the CDR3 is TGCAGCGTTGAACTGGGACAGAAGACCTACGAGCAGTACTTC.

This clonotype was seen only a few times. The V and J genes are TRBV20-1 and TRBJ2-3; TRBD1 is a possible D gene (5 bases). CDR1 DFQATT and CDR2 SNEGSKA come from the germline V gene (reference sequence). The CDR3 length is 14 residues. Between the trimmed V and J ends, which lost 6 bases and 0 bases, there was a span of 13 bases. CDR3 sequence (DNA): TGCAGTGCCAACAAGGGGTCGAGCACAGATACGCAGTATTTT. Its translation: CSANKGSSTDTQYF.

This clonotype has just a few counts. The V gene is TRBV3-1, the J gene TRBJ2-7; D call uncertain. CDR3 length: 14 amino acids. Germline assignment: CDR1 LGHDT and CDR2 YNNKEL (reference sequence). The V and J ends lost 0 bases and 0 bases respectively, with 6 bases between them. The CDR3 spells CASSQDRYSYEQYF. CDR3 bases: TGTGCCAGCAGCCAAGACAGGTACTCCTACGAGCAGTACTTC.

In DNA, the CDR3 is TGTGCCAGCGGCCTGGGGTTGTTGACGCAGTATTTT. Translation gives CASGLGLLTQYF. The rearrangement joins TRBV12-3 or TRBV12-4 to TRBJ2-3; D remains ambiguous. V lost 8 bases and J 9 bases, leaving 15 bases between the germline ends. The CDR3 length is 12 residues.

This clonotype was recorded many times. The chain couples TRBV29-1 to TRBJ2-3, with 9 bases matching TRBD2. The CDR3 sequence is 14 residues long. The germline gives CDR1 SQVTM, CDR2 ANQGSEA. Germline trimming cut 5 bases from V and 0 bases from J; bases unmatched to any gene: 3. CDR3 protein: CSVHSGRSTDTQYF. CDR3 nucleotides: TGCAGCGTTCATAGCGGGAGAAGCACAGATACGCAGTATTTT.

This rearrangement joins TRBV29-1 to TRBJ1-1; D not certain. The CDR3 contains 15 residues. Trimming left V 0 bases short and J 1 base short, with 12 bases between. Germline V CDR1 and CDR2: SQVTM, ANQGSEA. The CDR3 DNA reads as TGCAGCGTTGAAGATAGTGCAGGAACGAACACTGAAGCTTTCTTT. Its protein is CSVEDSAGTNTEAFF.

The V gene is TRBV20-1, the J gene TRBJ2-2; 12 bases fit TRBD2. The CDR3 loop spans 15 amino acids. The J segment lost 5 bases and the V segment lost 6 bases, leaving 7 bases of the junction unmatched. The V gene's germline CDR1 is DFQATT and CDR2 SNEGSKA (reference sequence). CDR3 amino acids: CSARLAGGRTGELFF. The CDR3, as DNA: TGCAGTGCCCGGCTAGCGGGGGGGCGGACCGGGGAGCTGTTTTTT.

This clonotype was seen a handful of times. The CDR3 loop is CASSKPRDREGFYGYTF. The CDR3 DNA is TGTGCCAGCAGCAAACCCCGGGACAGGGAGGGGTTCTATGGCTACACCTTC. V and J are TRBV21-1 and TRBJ1-2; TRBD1, the table's D call, lacks a check against the DNA. TRBV21-1 is labeled a pseudogene. The CDR3 length is 17 residues.

This clonotype occurred a few times. The rearrangement uses TRBV10-3 and TRBJ2-7; TRBD2 might be the D (6 bases). CDR1 is ENHRY, CDR2 SYGVKD, per germline. The CDR3 loop spans 15 amino acids. V gave up 6 bases and J gave up 0 bases, with 15 bases separating them. The CDR3 loop reads CAISVAAASSYEQYF. The CDR3 coding sequence is TGTGCCATCAGCGTAGCGGCCGCGAGCTCCTACGAGCAGTACTTC.

The V call is TRBV20-1, the J call TRBJ2-7; 12 nucleotides align to TRBD2. This CDR3 spans 16 amino acids. The trim removed 2 bases at V and 2 bases at J, leaving 7 bases unmatched. Germline CDR1 reads DFQATT; CDR2 reads SNEGSKA (reference sequence). As DNA, the CDR3 is TGCAGTGCTAGATCTACTAGCGGGGGGTCCCCCTACGAGCAGTACTTC. This codes for CSARSTSGGSPYEQYF.

This clonotype was recorded a few times. The CDR3 loop is CASSQGLHNEQFF. CDR3 nucleotides: TGTGCCAGCAGCCAAGGGCTTCACAATGAGCAGTTCTTC. V is TRBV14 and J is TRBJ2-1; no reliable D call. The CDR3 is made up of 13 amino acids. Looked up from germline, CDR1 is SGHDN and CDR2 is FVKESK. Between the trimmed V and J ends, which lost 1 base and 5 bases, there was a span of 6 bases. Full variable domain (missing parts from reference TRBV14 and TRBJ2-1): EAGVTQFPSHSVIEKGQTVTLRCDPISGHDNLYWYRRVMGKEIKFLLHFVKESKQDESGMPNNRFLAERTGGTYSTLKVQPAELEDSGVYFCASSQGLHNEQFFGPGTRLTVL.

On this clonotype itself: This is likely a read error, given that the CDR3 carries no conserved phenylalanine or tryptophan at its end. This chain links TRBV7-2 with TRBJ2-1, with 12 positions matching TRBD2. This CDR3 region has 18 residues. Germline V gene data show CDR1 as SGHTA and CDR2 as FQGNSA. The trim removed 0 bases at V and 1 base at J, leaving 4 bases unmatched. The DNA for the CDR3 is TGTGCCAGCAGCTTAGCGGGGACTAGCGGGCTATCCTACAATGAGCAGTTCTTG. Encoded protein: CASSLAGTSGLSYNEQFL.

V and J are TRBV4-2 and TRBJ2-7; D unresolved. In germline, CDR1 is LGHNA, CDR2 YNFKEQ. The CDR3 contains 12 residues. V was pared by 3 bases and J by 3 bases, with 6 bases between. In DNA form, the CDR3 reads TGTGCCAGCAGCCATAACTTCTACGAGCAGTACTTC. Translated, it gives CASSHNFYEQYF.

This rearrangement joins TRBV7-2 to TRBJ2-7; TRBD1 matches at 9 bases. The ends lost 1 base at V and 6 bases at J; junction bases unmatched: 4. CDR3 size: 14 residues. Germline CDR1 SGHTA, CDR2 FQGNSA. The CDR3 spells CASSLGVTGGEQYF. The CDR3 nucleotides read TGTGCCAGCAGCTTAGGAGTGACAGGGGGCGAGCAGTACTTC.

This clonotype appeared many times. The chain carries TRBV7-3 and TRBJ2-7; 9 bases agree with TRBD1. The CDR3 length is 14 residues. V gave up 3 bases and J gave up 3 bases; unmatched junction bases: 3. Germline CDR1 reads SGHTA; CDR2 reads FQGTGA. The CDR3 protein is CASSFLGQGYEQYF. CDR3 coding DNA: TGTGCCAGCAGCTTTTTGGGACAGGGCTACGAGCAGTACTTC.

The rearrangement uses TRBV24-1 and TRBJ2-3, with D possibly matching TRBD2 (5 bases). Germline CDR1 is KGHDR and CDR2 is SFDVKD. The CDR3 has 17 residues. Trimming left V 6 bases short and J 0 bases short, with 18 bases between. The CDR3 protein is CATSSRRTGPSTDTQYF. DNA for the CDR3: TGTGCCACCAGTTCTCGACGGACTGGCCCTAGCACAGATACGCAGTATTTT.

The V and J genes are TRBV11-2 and TRBJ2-1; D perhaps matches TRBD2 (5 bases). The V gene's germline CDR1 is SGHAT and CDR2 FQNNGV. V dropped 1 base and J dropped 6 bases, with 25 bases sitting between them. CDR3 size: 19 residues. This CDR3 reads CASSLGVGSGLWRVNEQFF. The CDR3 region has the DNA TGTGCCAGCAGCTTAGGGGTGGGGTCTGGCCTTTGGCGGGTCAATGAGCAGTTCTTC.

This clonotype was recorded a few times. V is TRBV20-1 and J is TRBJ2-5; 8 positions agree with TRBD2. The V gene's germline CDR1 is DFQATT and CDR2 SNEGSKA (reference sequence). J lost 5 bases, V lost 5 bases, and 4 bases had no gene match. CDR3 size: 12 residues. This CDR3 is CSAREGLETQYF. In DNA form, the CDR3 reads TGCAGTGCTCGGGAGGGCTTGGAGACCCAGTACTTC.

By share, this clonotype counts as large. This rearrangement joins TRBV5-1 to TRBJ2-3; D is perhaps TRBD1 (6 bases). The CDR3 runs 17 residues. CDR1 is SGHRS and CDR2 is YFSETQ in the germline V gene. Trimming pared 4 bases from V and 2 bases from J, leaving 20 bases between. CDR3 nucleotides: TGCGCCAGCAGCCGCAGGGGTGGATCGGGACCCACAGATACGCAGTATTTT. Translation gives CASSRRGGSGPTDTQYF. Full variable domain (missing parts from reference TRBV5-1 and TRBJ2-3): KAGVTQTPRYLIKTRGQQVTLSCSPISGHRSVSWYQQTPGQGLQFLFEYFSETQRNKGNFPGRFSGRQFSNSRSEMNVSTLELGDSALYLCASSRRGGSGPTDTQYFGPGTRLTVL.

This clonotype was seen a few times. The rearrangement links TRBV5-1 to TRBJ2-1; 12 bases match TRBD2. Trimming removed 4 bases from V and 9 bases from J; junction bases left unmatched: 5. The CDR3 has 14 residues. Per germline, CDR1 SGHRS and CDR2 YFSETQ. In nucleotides, the CDR3 is TGCGCCAGCAGCCAGACTAGCGGGAGCTGTGAGCAGTTCTTC. Protein product: CASSQTSGSCEQFF.

This clonotype showed up just a few times. This chain links TRBV20-1 with TRBJ1-1, with 10 bases matching TRBD1. The CDR3 consists of 15 residues. CDR1 DFQATT and CDR2 SNEGSKA come from the germline V gene (reference sequence). The trim removed 0 bases at V and 4 bases at J, leaving 5 bases unmatched. The CDR3 nucleotides are TGCAGTGCTAGAGATAGCCGGACAGGGGGCACTGAAGCTTTCTTT. Its protein is CSARDSRTGGTEAFF.

This clonotype was seen repeatedly, ten times or more. The chain couples TRBV29-1 to TRBJ2-2; 9 nucleotides agree with TRBD2. This CDR3 region has 14 residues. The germline CDR1 and CDR2 sequences are SQVTM and ANQGSEA. V lost 7 bases, J lost 7 bases, and 10 bases stayed unmatched. CDR3 sequence reads: CSASLAGTVGELFF. In nucleotides, the CDR3 is TGCAGCGCAAGCCTAGCGGGAACCGTCGGGGAGCTGTTTTTT.

This clonotype came up a few times. At one end the junction does not follow the germline gene, possibly because of a read error. The V call is TRBV3-1, the J call TRBJ2-5; 8 bases agree with TRBD1. Germline values: CDR1 LGHDT, CDR2 YNNKEL (reference sequence). The CDR3 runs 17 residues. The CDR3 protein is CATSQESSTGGQETQYF. CDR3 sequence (DNA): TGTGCCACCAGCCAAGAATCGAGCACAGGGGGTCAGGAGACCCAGTACTTC.